The 28 T cell receptor beta chains below all came from one sample that was sequenced in a study of regulatory T cells in long-lasting Graves disease. Regarding time point: persistent/refractory GD, antithyroid drugs over 5 years with positive TRAb. PBMC-derived RNA was used for the TCR library. Both iRepertoire HTBI primers and Arm-PCR of CDR3 regions were used to build the TCR beta libraries. One entry per CDR3 protein results from TCRdb running MiXCR on the multiplex PCR reads. The sample lists more than 350,000 distinct CDR3 sequences, over 20% occurring once. This specimen consisted of peripheral blood mononuclear cells (PBMCs), obtained when the disease was refractory, from a patient treated with antithyroid drugs. The source of these receptors is a female donor with Graves disease.

This clonotype has at least ten counts. This rearrangement joins TRBV5-1 to TRBJ1-1; the D gene is possibly TRBD1 (6 bases). Trimming shortened V by 2 bases and J by 0 bases, and 14 bases separated the two germline ends. This CDR3 has 16 amino acids. Germline assignment: CDR1 SGHRS and CDR2 YFSETQ. As DNA, the CDR3 is TGCGCCAGCAGCTTTCACAGGGCTTCAATGAACACTGAAGCTTTCTTT. It codes for CASSFHRASMNTEAFF.

This clonotype was seen a few times. The chain recombines TRBV28 with TRBJ1-3, with D uncertain. V lost 3 bases, J lost 7 bases, and 10 bases lay in between. The germline gives CDR1 MDHEN, CDR2 SYDVKM. This CDR3 has 13 amino acids. This chain's CDR3 is CASSFSSVNTIYF. CDR3 in DNA: TGTGCCAGCAGTTTTTCCTCCGTGAACACCATATATTTT.

In the case of this clonotype: Since a much larger clone is just one base distant, this may be a read error. The CDR3: CASSLDYRDYGYTF. For the CDR3, the DNA is TGTGCCAGCAGCTTAGATTACAGGGACTATGGCTACACCTTC. The chain combines TRBV11-1 with TRBJ1-2, with D possibly being TRBD1 (6 bases). The CDR3 has 14 residues. Trimming cost V 1 base and J 3 bases, with 9 bases left between them. Per the germline V gene, CDR1 is SGHAT and CDR2 is FQDESV (reference sequence).

The chain combines TRBV28 with TRBJ1-4, with 9 nucleotides matching TRBD1. The CDR3 is made up of 14 amino acids. Germline V CDR1 and CDR2: MDHEN, SYDVKM. V shed 5 bases and J 10 bases; nucleotides not matched to a gene: 8. The CDR3 DNA sequence: TGTGCCAGCAGTCGGACAGGGGAAGTGGGAAAACTGTTTTTT. This translates into CASSRTGEVGKLFF.

There are a few counts of this clonotype. The chain carries TRBV12-3 or TRBV12-4 and TRBJ2-4, with D unresolved. Trimming stripped 5 bases from V and 6 bases from J, with 11 bases between. This CDR3 has 13 residues. CDR3: CASSTNHGNIQYF. The CDR3 region has the DNA TGTGCCAGCAGTACAAATCATGGAAACATTCAGTACTTC.

The chain's CDR3 is CSASPRFQETQYF. The CDR3 bases are TGCAGTGCTAGTCCCAGGTTCCAAGAGACCCAGTACTTC. The chain employs TRBV20-1 and TRBJ2-5, with D unclear. Germline loops: CDR1 DFQATT, CDR2 SNEGSKA (reference sequence). Trimming removed 3 bases at V and 1 base at J, with 9 bases between. The CDR3 runs to 13 residues.

This clonotype has ten or more counts. The chain is built from TRBV28 and TRBJ2-7; tentatively, D is TRBD1 (6 bases). The V end was cut by 5 bases, the J end by 0 bases, with 20 bases between. There are 17 residues in the CDR3. Per germline, CDR1 MDHEN and CDR2 SYDVKM. In DNA form, the CDR3 reads TGTGCCAGCAGTAAGCCGACAGGATCCCGTAGCTCCTACGAGCAGTACTTC. It is translated as CASSKPTGSRSSYEQYF.

This clonotype has a handful of counts. This rearrangement joins TRBV4-2 to TRBJ1-2, with unresolved D. The V gene's germline CDR1 is LGHNA and CDR2 YNFKEQ. V was cut by 8 bases and J by 5 bases, with 18 bases left in between. CDR3 length: 14 amino acids. The CDR3 bases are TGTGCCAGCCGAAGGGAGGCCAGAGATTATGGCTACACCTTC. This translates into CASRREARDYGYTF.

This clonotype was picked up many times. CDR3: CSARSTGTDNSPLHF. The CDR3 bases are TGCAGTGCTCGGTCGACCGGGACGGATAATTCACCCCTCCACTTT. The J gene is TRBJ1-6, the V gene TRBV20-1; possible D gene TRBD1, 5 bases. This CDR3 spans 15 amino acids. The germline CDR1 and CDR2 sequences are DFQATT and SNEGSKA (reference sequence). Trimming removed 5 bases from V and 5 bases from J, with 16 bases in between.

This clonotype was observed at least ten times. The chain is built from TRBV2 and TRBJ2-3; 7 bases are shared with TRBD2. V shed 4 bases, J shed 0 bases, and the junction held 1 base outside the gene matches. CDR3 size: 14 residues. CDR1 and CDR2 (germline): SNHLY, FYNNEI. The CDR3 DNA reads as TGTGCCAGCAGTGGACTAGCCAGCACAGATACGCAGTATTTT. Translation: CASSGLASTDTQYF. Combining the CDR3 with reference TRBV2 and TRBJ2-3 gives the whole variable domain EPEVTQTPSHQVTQMGQEVILRCVPISNHLYFYWYRQILGQKVEFLVSFYNNEISEKSEIFDDQFSVERPDGSNFTLKIRSTKLEDSAMYFCASSGLASTDTQYFGPGTRLTVL.

As for this clonotype: This could be a read error, since a much larger clone is one nucleotide away. The rearrangement links TRBV24-1 to TRBJ1-5, with D perhaps matching TRBD1 (6 bases). The DNA end lines up better with TRBJ2-3; the J call may be wrong. This CDR3 contains 14 residues. The V gene's germline CDR1 is KGHDR and CDR2 SFDVKD. The chain's CDR3 is CATSDFTGNQPQYF. CDR3 bases: TGTGCCACCAGTGATTTCACAGGGAATCAGCCCCAGTATTTT.

The rearrangement uses TRBV9 and TRBJ2-2, with 8 positions matching TRBD1. Germline-derived CDR1 and CDR2 are SGDLS and YYNGEE. The V and J ends lost 1 base and 6 bases, in that order; junction bases with no gene match: 11. The CDR3 covers 17 residues. CDR3 protein: CASSVRMDRAFAGELFF. CDR3 nucleotides: TGTGCCAGCAGCGTAAGGATGGACAGGGCATTCGCCGGGGAGCTGTTTTTT.

This clonotype has ten or more counts. The chain is built from TRBV28 and TRBJ2-7; D is unclear. In germline, CDR1 is MDHEN, CDR2 SYDVKM. The CDR3 runs 14 residues. The V and J ends lost 2 bases and 0 bases respectively, with 8 bases between them. DNA of the CDR3: TGTGCCAGCAGTTTAACCGGCACCTCCTACGAGCAGTACTTC. It yields the protein CASSLTGTSYEQYF. The complete variable domain, with remaining parts taken from reference TRBV28 and TRBJ2-7, reads DVKVTQSSRYLVKRTGEKVFLECVQDMDHENMFWYRQDPGLGLRLIYFSYDVKMKEKGDIPEGYSVSREKKERFSLILESASTNQTSMYLCASSLTGTSYEQYFGPGTRLTVT.

This clonotype was picked up many times. The CDR3 DNA sequence: TGTGCCAGCAGTCACCCCGGCGCTAGCGGGAGGAAAGAGACCCAGTACTTC. As protein: CASSHPGASGRKETQYF. The chain carries TRBV6-2 or TRBV6-3 and TRBJ2-5, with 11 bases identical to TRBD2. The germline CDR1 and CDR2 sequences are MNHEY and SVGEGT. Trimming cost V 5 bases and J 3 bases; bases outside gene matches: 11. CDR3 size: 17 residues.

The chain combines TRBV10-3 with TRBJ2-7; D is possibly TRBD1 (5 bases). The CDR3 sequence is 13 residues long. With 2 bases removed from V and 2 bases from J, the gap between germline ends came to 7 bases. CDR1 ENHRY and CDR2 SYGVKD come from the germline V gene. CDR3 nucleotide sequence: TGTGCCATCAGTGAGACAGGACCCTACGAGCAGTACTTC. Its protein product is CAISETGPYEQYF.

The gene calls are TRBV4-1 and TRBJ1-6; 8 nucleotides agree with TRBD1. V lost 1 base and J lost 11; bases outside the gene matches: 4. Germline V gene lookup returns CDR1 MGHRA and CDR2 YSYEKL. CDR3 length: 14 amino acids. CDR3 region: CASSQGQGRTPLHF. CDR3 in DNA: TGCGCCAGCAGCCAAGGACAGGGGAGGACACCCCTCCACTTT.

The chain couples TRBV5-6 to TRBJ2-7; 8 bases fit TRBD1. Trimming took 3 bases from V and 2 from J; bases not matched to a gene: 7. The CDR3 sequence is 15 residues long. Per germline, CDR1 SGHDT and CDR2 YYEEEE. The CDR3 loop reads CASSYRGSLAYEQYF. In DNA, the CDR3 is TGTGCCAGCAGCTACAGGGGGTCCCTCGCCTACGAGCAGTACTTC.

This clonotype was seen many times. The CDR3 DNA follows: TGTGCCAGCAGAATATCCGGTTCACCCCTCCACTTT. Its translation: CASRISGSPLHF. The chain employs TRBV28 and TRBJ1-6; D unclear. Germline lookup yields CDR1 MDHEN and CDR2 SYDVKM. The CDR3 is 12 amino acids. Trimming shortened V by 6 bases and J by 9 bases, and 9 bases separated the two germline ends.

The chain joins TRBV30 to TRBJ1-4; D is perhaps TRBD1 (5 bases). Per the germline V gene, CDR1 is GTSNPN and CDR2 is SVGIG (reference sequence). V was pared by 3 bases and J by 7 bases, with 15 bases between. CDR3 size: 14 residues. For the CDR3, the DNA is TGTGCCTGGAGCCCCGGGGGAGGAGGTGAAAAACTGTTTTTT. It encodes CAWSPGGGGEKLFF.

This clonotype was detected many times. This sequence joins TRBV6-5 and TRBJ1-4; D not certain. The CDR3 is 15 residues long. Germline CDR1 and CDR2: MNHEY and SVGAGI. The V end lost 0 bases, the J end lost 0 bases, and 5 bases lay between the germline ends. The chain's CDR3 is CASSYSSATNEKLFF. CDR3 in DNA: TGTGCCAGCAGTTACTCGAGTGCAACTAATGAAAAACTGTTTTTT.

The rearrangement joins TRBV7-9 to TRBJ1-3; D ambiguous. V was pared by 1 base and J by 4 bases, with 11 bases between. Germline CDR1 reads SEHNR; CDR2 reads FQNEAQ (reference sequence). The CDR3 is 15 residues long. CDR3 DNA sequence: TGTGCCAGCAGCTTAGTAGATTTTAACGGAAACACCATATATTTT. As protein: CASSLVDFNGNTIYF.

This chain links TRBV28 with TRBJ2-1; 9 nucleotides line up with TRBD1. This CDR3 contains 14 residues. Germline V gene sequence: CDR1 MDHEN, CDR2 SYDVKM. With V trimmed by 6 bases and J by 9 bases, 9 bases remained unmatched. CDR3 amino acids: CASRVPGQGFEQFF. The DNA of the CDR3 is TGTGCCAGCAGAGTACCGGGACAGGGATTTGAGCAGTTCTTC.

This clonotype was seen ten or more times. The rearrangement joins TRBV27 to TRBJ2-7; no reliable D call. CDR1 and CDR2 from the germline V gene are MNHEY and SMNVEV (reference sequence). This CDR3 spans 13 amino acids. V was shortened by 3 bases and J by 3 bases, with 9 bases between the two germline ends. CDR3 nucleotide sequence: TGTGCCAGCAGTTTTGGGCTATACTACGAGCAGTACTTC. Its translation is CASSFGLYYEQYF.

This clonotype was observed a few times. The chain has TRBV28 and TRBJ1-5; D ambiguous. Germline V gives CDR1 MDHEN, CDR2 SYDVKM. With 6 bases removed from V and 4 bases from J, the gap between germline ends came to 7 bases. The CDR3 has 12 amino acids. The CDR3 DNA is TGTGCCAGCAGCCCGAGAAATCAGCCCCAGCATTTT. Translation gives CASSPRNQPQHF.

V gene TRBV29-1 combines with J gene TRBJ2-2; D ambiguous. CDR1 is SQVTM, CDR2 ANQGSEA, per germline. CDR3 length: 15 amino acids. Trimming pared 7 bases from V and 2 bases from J, leaving 17 bases between. In DNA, the CDR3 is TGCAGCGCCCAGGATTGGCTGTCCAACACCGGGGAGCTGTTTTTT. Its protein is CSAQDWLSNTGELFF.

CDR3 in amino acids: CASSQGASSTDTQYF. The CDR3 coding sequence is TGTGCCAGCAGCCAAGGGGCGTCCAGCACAGATACGCAGTATTTT. The chain combines TRBV3-1 with TRBJ2-3; no definite D call. The germline V gene encodes CDR1 LGHDT and CDR2 YNNKEL (reference sequence). The CDR3 runs to 15 residues. The germline V and J ends were trimmed by 1 base and 0 bases, with 8 bases remaining between them.

V gene TRBV9 combines with J gene TRBJ2-2; TRBD2 aligns across 7 bases. Trimming at V came to 1 base and at J to 6 bases, leaving 15 bases not matched to a gene. Germline values: CDR1 SGDLS, CDR2 YYNGEE. This CDR3 has 18 amino acids. This chain's CDR3 is CASSVWGGGPTLPGELFF. The CDR3 DNA sequence: TGTGCCAGCAGCGTATGGGGGGGAGGGCCAACTCTCCCCGGGGAGCTGTTTTTT.

On this clonotype itself: Given a much more abundant clone one base away, this may be a read error. The V gene is TRBV6-6, the J gene TRBJ2-7, with D unclear. This CDR3 comprises 17 residues. Germline V lookup: CDR1 MNHNY, CDR2 SVGAGI (reference sequence). The CDR3 reads CASSYSVSAIGTYKQYF. The CDR3 nucleotides read TGTGCCAGCAGTTACTCGGTCTCTGCGATAGGTACCTACAAGCAGTACTTC.